The rows below give T cell receptor beta chains drawn from one sample of a study of blood T cell repertoires in COVID-19. Produced via immunoSEQ multiplex PCR; TCRdb's table is partial and in-frame only. The table lists 150,000 to 170,000 clones, about 73% of them singletons. Sequencing was performed on peripheral blood. These receptors were collected from a man older than 75 with acute or convalescent COVID-19. The CDR3 runs from the conserved cysteine through the conserved F or W. A D gene is named only where the DNA matches it firmly. Expanded clones are given a class, and other clones once, few, many or no size at all.

TRBJ1-5 | TRBV7-9 | few | 15 | TRBD1 | TGTGCCAGCAGCCTACAAGGGGGGACAGGACAGCCCCAGCATTTT | CASSLQGGTGQPQHF
TRBJ1-1 | TRBV19 | - | 14 | - | TGTGCCAGTAGCCTCGGGGGTATGAACACTGAAGCTTTCTTT | CASSLGGMNTEAFF
TRBJ1-1 | TRBV24-1 | - | 14 | - | TGTGCCACCGCCGCCGGGGGGATGAACACTGAAGCTTTCTTT | CATAAGGMNTEAFF
TRBJ2-5 | TRBV24-1 | - | 16 | TRBD2 | TGTGCCACCAGTGATTTCGGGCGCGGGGGGCAAGAGACCCAGTACTTC | CATSDFGRGGQETQYF
TRBJ2-1 | TRBV13 | - | 17 | - | TGTGCCAGCAGTAACAGCATGGGGCCCTTAAATGGAAATGAGCAGTTCTTC | CASSNSMGPLNGNEQFF
TRBJ2-3 | TRBV7-9 | - | 16 | TRBD1 | TGTGCCAGCAGCTTAGAAGGGACAGGGTCTTGGAATACGCAGTATTTT | CASSLEGTGSWNTQYF
TRBJ1-2 | TRBV4-2 | few | 17 | TRBD1 | TGTGCCAGCAGCCAAGATCACCAGGGGGCCCTCACGGGGGGCTACACCTTC | CASSQDHQGALTGGYTF
TRBJ2-5 | TRBV5-1 | - | 15 | TRBD1 | TGCGCCAGCAGCTTGGGGGACAGGGCTCTAGAGACCCAGTACTTC | CASSLGDRALETQYF
TRBJ2-7 | TRBV9 | - | 15 | TRBD1 | TGTGCCAGCAGCGTAGCTGGAACAGGGGTTGGCGAGCAGTACTTC | CASSVAGTGVGEQYF
TRBJ2-1 | TRBV24-1 | - | 16 | TRBD1 | TGTGCCACCCTAGAGTCCGGACAGGGAAATAACAATGAGCAGTTCTTC | CATLESGQGNNNEQFF
TRBJ2-5 | TRBV3-1/TRBV3-2 | - | 16 | TRBD1 | TGTGCCAGCAGCCACCCCACCCAGGGGGCTGGCGAGACCCAGTACTTC | CASSHPTQGAGETQYF
TRBJ1-2 | TRBV19 | - | 15 | TRBD1 | TGTGCCAGTAGTGTCGACAGGGGAGAGAGCTATGGCTACACCTTC | CASSVDRGESYGYTF
TRBJ2-1 | TRBV7-3 | once | 16 | TRBD2 | TGTGCCAGCAGCTTGGGACTAGCGGGAGAATACAATGAGCAGTTCTTC | CASSLGLAGEYNEQFF
TRBJ1-4 | TRBV6-5 | - | 13 | TRBD1 | TGTGCCAGCAGGGGACAGGGTAATGAAAAACTGTTTTTT | CASRGQGNEKLFF
TRBJ1-1 | TRBV29-1 | - | 11 | - | TGCAGCGTTCTGGGGGGATTGGGGGCTTTCTTT | CSVLGGLGAFF
TRBJ2-7 | TRBV18 | - | 13 | - | TGTGCCAGCTCACCCCCCGGGATCTACGAGCAGTACTTC | CASSPPGIYEQYF
TRBJ1-4 | TRBV6-1 | - | 16 | - | TGTGCCAGCAGTGAACAGGGGAGGGCAACTAATGAAAAACTGTTTTTT | CASSEQGRATNEKLFF
TRBJ2-1 | TRBV4-1 | - | 15 | - | TGCGCCAGCAGCCAATCGGGAAGCTCCTACAATGAGCAGTTCTTC | CASSQSGSSYNEQFF
TRBJ1-2 | TRBV5-4 | - | 13 | - | TGTGCCAGCAGCTTGGCCGGGGGGAGTGGCTACACCTTC | CASSLAGGSGYTF
TRBJ2-5 | TRBV6-6 | once | 16 | TRBD1 | TGTGCCAGCAGTCGCAGAGGACAGGGGGCTCAAGAGACCCAGTACTTC | CASSRRGQGAQETQYF
TRBJ1-6 | TRBV6-5 | - | 14 | TRBD1 | TGTGCCAGCACCACGACAGGGGTCAATTCACCCCTCCACTTT | CASTTTGVNSPLHF
TRBJ1-2 | TRBV24-1 | once | 14 | - | TGTGCCACCAGCCTCCCGACAGCAAACTATGGCTACACCTTC | CATSLPTANYGYTF
TRBJ2-3 | TRBV5-4 | - | 16 | TRBD1 | TGTGCCAGCAGCCCGAAGGGACAGGGAGGTACAGATACGCAGTATTTT | CASSPKGQGGTDTQYF
TRBJ1-1 | TRBV12-3/TRBV12-4 | once | 12 | - | TGTGCCAGCAGTACTCCTGGTTTGGTAGCTTTCTTT | CASSTPGLVAFF
TRBJ1-2 | TRBV9 | - | 13 | TRBD1 | TGTGCCAGCAGGGGACAGGGAAACTATGGCTACACCTTC | CASRGQGNYGYTF
TRBJ2-1 | TRBV27 | - | 13 | TRBD2 | TGTGCCAGCAGACTGAGCGGGGGCAATGAGCAGTTCTTC | CASRLSGGNEQFF
TRBJ1-2 | TRBV25-1 | - | 14 | TRBD1 | TGTGCCAGCAGTGCTACGACAGGGAACTATGGCTACACCTTC | CASSATTGNYGYTF
TRBJ1-4 | TRBV5-1 | - | 15 | TRBD1 | TGCGCCAGCAGCTTGGGGACAGGGGGCAGGGAAAAACTGTTTTTT | CASSLGTGGREKLFF
TRBJ2-5 | TRBV4-2 | - | 17 | TRBD2 | TGTGCCAGCAGCCAAGATAGAGCGGGGCGAAGCGGGGAGACCCAGTACTTC | CASSQDRAGRSGETQYF
TRBJ1-1 | TRBV19 | - | 13 | TRBD1 | TGTGCCAGTATGACGCAGGGGGATGGTGAAGCTTTCTTT | CASMTQGDGEAFF
TRBJ1-1 | TRBV7-9 | - | 15 | TRBD1 | TGTGCCAGCAGCTGGGCAGGGACAGGGGGGACTGAAGCTTTCTTT | CASSWAGTGGTEAFF
TRBJ2-5 | TRBV7-6 | - | 15 | TRBD1 | TGTGCCAGCAGCTTAGGGGGACAGAATACAGCACCTGAGTACTTC | CASSLGGQNTAPEYF
TRBJ2-7 | TRBV5-1 | - | 18 | TRBD2 | TGCGCCAGCAGCTTGTACCCGGCTGGACTAGCGGACATCTACGAGCAGTACTTC | CASSLYPAGLADIYEQYF
TRBJ1-4 | TRBV18 | - | 17 | TRBD1 | TGTGCCAGCTCACTGACAGGGGACCTTGCAACTAATGAAAAACTGTTTTTT | CASSLTGDLATNEKLFF
TRBJ1-2 | TRBV12-3/TRBV12-4 | - | 12 | - | TGTGCCAGCAGTGTAGGGGCTCGAGGCTACACCTTC | CASSVGARGYTF
TRBJ1-5 | TRBV4-2 | - | 17 | TRBD1 | TGTGCCAGCAGCGACACGGGAGGGGGCGTCGGCAATCAGCCCCAGCATTTT | CASSDTGGGVGNQPQHF
TRBJ2-2 | TRBV5-1 | - | 13 | TRBD1 | TGCGCCAGCAGCAAGACAGGGGCCGGGGAGCTGTTTTTT | CASSKTGAGELFF
TRBJ2-2 | TRBV14 | - | 14 | - | TGTGCCAGCAGCCAAGTTCTAGTGACCGGGGAGCTGTTTTTT | CASSQVLVTGELFF
TRBJ2-7 | TRBV7-2 | - | 15 | - | TGTGCCAGCAGCTTAGAGATGGGGCAGGGCTACGAGCAGTACTTC | CASSLEMGQGYEQYF
TRBJ2-6 | TRBV28 | - | 15 | - | TGTGCCTCCCAAAGGGGGAGCTCTGGGGCCAACGTCCTGACTTTC | CASQRGSSGANVLTF
TRBJ2-3 | TRBV7-6 | - | 15 | TRBD1 | TGTGCCAGCAGCTACACGACAGGGGGGTCAGATACGCAGTATTTT | CASSYTTGGSDTQYF
TRBJ2-1 | TRBV6-1 | - | 19 | - | TGTGCCAGCAGTGAAGACCCCGCGGGGACAGCCCGGTGGGACAATGAGCAGTTCTTC | CASSEDPAGTARWDNEQFF
TRBJ1-4 | TRBV7-6 | - | 15 | - | TGTGCCAGCAGCTCCCAGCAGGGCGTTGATGAAAAACTGTTTTTT | CASSSQQGVDEKLFF